The clone carrying this TCR beta chain was seen ten or more times. This sample is part of a study of human T cells and chemical hapten exposure. The V and J ends lost 5 bases and 0 bases respectively, with 10 bases between them. The CDR3 loop spans 15 amino acids. Time point indicated: patch test 2, 6 weeks after DPC sensitization. Treatment meaning: therapeutic diphenylcyclopropenone sensitization with weekly scalp DPC. Via MiXCR, TCRdb re-called the RACE reads, giving one row per CDR3 protein. The sample yields some 99,000 distinct CDR3 sequences, 9% to 9.5% seen once. The chain links TRBV12-3 or TRBV12-4 to TRBJ1-4; D might be TRBD1 (6 bases). This clonotype was obtained from a woman aged 40 to 49 with alopecia areata. Some clones in this sample may be carry-over from other donors' samples. The material sequenced was whole blood, taken in connection with sensitization to the hapten diphenylcyclopropenone (DPC). The CDR3 protein is CASSPRTATNEKLFF. The CDR3 DNA reads TGTGCCAGCAGTCCCCGGACAGCAACTAATGAAAAACTGTTTTTT.